This T cell receptor (beta chain) was recorded in a study of blood T cell repertoires in COVID-19. The overall study: Samples came from the United States, Italy and Spain, spanning acute and convalescent COVID-19. Sources were T cells, B-cell-depleted T cells, or PBMCs; the material itself was cDNA or gDNA.

How the authors handled the data: Nucleated cell counts were estimated from reference gene primer amplification. Profiling relied on immunoSEQ multiplex PCR, and the TCRdb table lists in-frame clones only, not all of them. V, J and clone size are those of that table, while D and trimming were read from the DNA. The sample gives some 80,000 clones, roughly 85% of which show up once; nearly 5% is in the top ten. The V end was cut by 1 base, the J end by 5 bases, with 8 bases between. The CDR3 runs 13 residues. CDR1 and CDR2 from the germline V gene are SGHTA and FQGNSA. The source is a woman of 80 years or more with active or convalescent COVID-19. The sequencing sample was made of peripheral blood. This rearrangement joins TRBV7-2 to TRBJ2-5, with D uncertain. The CDR3 loop reads CASSLVAAETQYF. CDR3 DNA: TGTGCCAGCAGCTTAGTGGCGGCGGAGACCCAGTACTTC.